This T cell receptor (beta chain) derives from a study of T cells in Graves' hyperthyroidism and ophthalmopathy. Findings and caveats of the study: Ophthalmopathy and stable hyperthyroidism were separated by a 13 V-J model. Peripheral blood also featured most of the thyroid clonotypes expanded above 0.001.

Exclusion of patients followed from uncontrolled infection, other autoimmune disease, pregnancy or lactation. The TCR beta CDR3 regions underwent amplification using RNA transcripts as the source. During a first-round RT-PCR of the TCR CDR3, the HTBI primer set was used. One entry per CDR3 protein results from TCRdb running MiXCR on the multiplex PCR reads. The sample shows 400,000 to 600,000 distinct CDR3 sequences, less than 25% of them seen only once. This clonotype was recorded many times. No antigen is known for it. Sequencing used blood. This receptor was taken from a man between 18 and 29 years old with Graves' hyperthyroidism.

The CDR3 reads CASSFRGGGTEAFF. CDR3 in DNA: TGTGCCAGCAGCTTTCGAGGGGGCGGCACTGAAGCTTTCTTT. V gene TRBV13 combines with J gene TRBJ1-1; 7 bases line up with TRBD1. Germline CDR1 reads PRHDT; CDR2 reads FYEKMQ (reference sequence). The CDR3 sequence is 14 residues long. The ends lost 3 bases at V and 4 bases at J; junction bases unmatched: 5.